This TCR beta chain comes out of a study of response to subunit inactivated influenza vaccine. Overall study findings and caveats: The authors suggested that few new T cells are recruited per seasonal influenza vaccination.

V gave up 1 base and J gave up 4 bases, with 17 bases separating them. CDR3 length: 16 residues. The germline V gene encodes CDR1 SGHRS and CDR2 YFSETQ. This clonotype was seen ten or more times. What it recognizes is unknown. TCRdb reprocessed the RT-PCR reads with MiXCR, giving one entry per CDR3 protein. The sample has a few hundred thousand distinct CDR3 sequences; approximately 10% are singletons. The chain links TRBV5-1 to TRBJ1-1, with a tentative D call TRBD1 (6 bases). Sample: PBMCs from blood, taken roughly 48 days after vaccination. The sequence came from a middle-aged man who received an inactivated influenza vaccine. The CDR3 region is CASSLSPGVKGTEAFF. The CDR3, as DNA: TGCGCCAGCAGCTTGTCGCCAGGGGTGAAGGGCACTGAAGCTTTCTTT.